The present entry profiles one T cell receptor (beta chain) with its context. HIV-negative, healthy adults without recent acute infections or vaccinations were the donors. The data are from a study of shared clonotypes between healthy human individuals. This CDR3 comprises 16 residues. Germline values: CDR1 SNHLY, CDR2 FYNNEI. The junction had 12 bases not matched to a gene; V was cut back by 6 bases and J by 6 bases. Sequencing was performed with immunoSEQ multiplex PCR; in TCRdb, only in-frame clones are kept and a portion is missing. The data hold approximately 1,500,000 clones, with around 95% observed a single time.

The receptor was derived from a man aged 30-40 years in good health. The sequencing input was naive CD4+ T cells sorted from blood. The subset was: CD45RA+ positively selected. The chain recombines TRBV2 with TRBJ2-2; 8 bases line up with TRBD2. DNA for the CDR3: TGTGCCAGCAGCGCTCTCGGACTAGCTGTAGCCGGGGAGCTGTTTTTT. It translates to CASSALGLAVAGELFF.